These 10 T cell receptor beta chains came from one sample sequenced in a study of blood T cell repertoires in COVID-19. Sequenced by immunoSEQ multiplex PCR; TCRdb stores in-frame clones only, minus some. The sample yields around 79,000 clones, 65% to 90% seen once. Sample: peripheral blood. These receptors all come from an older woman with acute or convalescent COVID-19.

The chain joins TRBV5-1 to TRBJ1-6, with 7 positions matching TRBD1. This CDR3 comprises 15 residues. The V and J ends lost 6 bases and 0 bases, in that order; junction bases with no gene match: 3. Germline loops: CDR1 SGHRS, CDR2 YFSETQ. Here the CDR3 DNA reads TGCGCCAGCAAGGGGGCGAGCTCCTATAATTCACCCCTCCACTTT. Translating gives CASKGASSYNSPLHF.

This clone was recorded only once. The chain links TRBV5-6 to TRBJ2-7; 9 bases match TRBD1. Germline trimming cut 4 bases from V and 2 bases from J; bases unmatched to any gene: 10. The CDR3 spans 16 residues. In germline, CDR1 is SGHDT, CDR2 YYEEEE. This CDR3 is CASSGPPGQGTYEQYF. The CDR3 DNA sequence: TGTGCCAGCAGCGGACCTCCGGGACAGGGCACCTACGAGCAGTACTTC.

Here the CDR3 reads CASSHREGAEAFF. DNA of the CDR3: TGTGCCAGCAGCCACAGGGAAGGCGCTGAAGCTTTCTTT. The V and J genes are TRBV9 and TRBJ1-1; D possibly corresponds to TRBD1 (6 bases). Trimming removed 4 bases at V and 6 bases at J, with 13 bases between. Germline CDR1 and CDR2: SGDLS and YYNGEE. This CDR3 spans 13 amino acids.

The CDR3: CASSSRDRGLEAFF. CDR3 sequence (DNA): TGCGCCAGCAGCAGCCGGGACAGGGGACTTGAAGCTTTCTTT. The chain has TRBV5-1 and TRBJ1-1; 10 bases match TRBD1. The V gene's germline CDR1 is SGHRS and CDR2 YFSETQ. The J segment lost 7 bases and the V segment lost 4 bases, leaving 7 bases of the junction unmatched. This CDR3 is 14 amino acids long.

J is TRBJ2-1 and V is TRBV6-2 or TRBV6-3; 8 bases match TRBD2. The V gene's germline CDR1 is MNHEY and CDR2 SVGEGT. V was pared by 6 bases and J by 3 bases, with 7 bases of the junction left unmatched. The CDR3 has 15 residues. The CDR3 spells CASSGSGGLYNEQFF. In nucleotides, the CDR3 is TGTGCCAGCAGCGGAAGCGGGGGCCTCTACAATGAGCAGTTCTTC.

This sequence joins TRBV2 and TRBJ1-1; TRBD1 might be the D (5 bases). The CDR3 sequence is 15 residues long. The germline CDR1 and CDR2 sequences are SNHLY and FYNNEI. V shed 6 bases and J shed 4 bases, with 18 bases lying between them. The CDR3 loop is CASRPTGFGITEAFF. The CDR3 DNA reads TGTGCCAGCAGGCCAACAGGTTTTGGAATCACTGAAGCTTTCTTT.

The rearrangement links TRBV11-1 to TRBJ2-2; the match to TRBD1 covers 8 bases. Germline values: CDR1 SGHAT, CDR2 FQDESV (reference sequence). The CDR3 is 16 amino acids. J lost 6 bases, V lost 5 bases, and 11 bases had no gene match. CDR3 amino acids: CASSRDRLVVAGELFF. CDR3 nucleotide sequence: TGTGCCAGCAGCCGGGACAGGCTGGTTGTGGCCGGGGAGCTGTTTTTT.

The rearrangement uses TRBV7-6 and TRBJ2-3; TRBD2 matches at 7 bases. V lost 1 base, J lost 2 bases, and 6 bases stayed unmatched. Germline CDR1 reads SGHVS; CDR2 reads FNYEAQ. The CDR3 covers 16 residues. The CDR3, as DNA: TGTGCCAGCAGCTTAGTAGGCCTAGCGGACACAGATACGCAGTATTTT. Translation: CASSLVGLADTDTQYF.

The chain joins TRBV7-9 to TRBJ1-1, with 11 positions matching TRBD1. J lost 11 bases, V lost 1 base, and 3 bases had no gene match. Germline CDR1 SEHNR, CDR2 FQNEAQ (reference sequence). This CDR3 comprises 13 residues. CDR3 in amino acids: CASSLGTGGEAFF. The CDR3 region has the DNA TGTGCCAGCAGCTTAGGGACAGGGGGCGAGGCTTTCTTT.

CDR3 sequence reads: CSVEGKGGYGYTF. The CDR3 DNA is TGCAGCGTTGAAGGGAAAGGAGGCTATGGCTACACCTTC. The chain couples TRBV29-1 to TRBJ1-2; D is undetermined. Trimming left V 1 base short and J 4 bases short, with 10 bases between. Germline-derived CDR1 and CDR2 are SQVTM and ANQGSEA. The CDR3 totals 13 residues.